Following are 13 T cell receptor beta chains from one sample sequenced in a study of blood T cells in healthy people across ages. Through a sample-barcoded 5' primer and a J-beta primer mix, a second PCR was run for roughly 6 to 11 cycles. TCRdb re-called the 5' RACE reads with MiXCR, one entry per CDR3 protein. The table shows about 720,000 distinct CDR3 sequences, with just under 25% occurring only once. This same sample was also part of a study on T cells of mothers and their children.

Sample: blood. These receptors originate from a boy aged 5-17 years in good health.

This clonotype was recorded at least ten times. The chain has TRBV7-6 and TRBJ2-7; 14 bases are a match to TRBD2. V lost 5 bases, J lost 3 bases, and 3 bases stayed unmatched. The CDR3 runs 15 residues. In germline, CDR1 is SGHVS, CDR2 FNYEAQ. The CDR3: CASSLGLAGDYEQYF. Here the CDR3 DNA reads TGTGCCAGCAGCCTGGGACTAGCGGGGGACTACGAGCAGTACTTC.

The chain combines TRBV7-9 with TRBJ2-5, with a weak D call TRBD2 (5 bases). Germline CDR1 is SEHNR and CDR2 is FQNEAQ (reference sequence). V was cut by 4 bases and J by 5 bases, with 17 bases left in between. The CDR3 covers 15 residues. The CDR3 reads CASSSNGGWVETQYF. As DNA, the CDR3 is TGTGCCAGCAGCTCCAACGGCGGGTGGGTGGAGACCCAGTACTTC.

The chain employs TRBV20-1 and TRBJ1-5; D remains ambiguous. Germline values: CDR1 DFQATT, CDR2 SNEGSKA (reference sequence). The V gene lost 4 bases and the J gene lost 3 bases, with 7 bases spanning the gap. The CDR3 has 12 amino acids. The CDR3 sequence is CSANFPNQPQHF. Here the CDR3 DNA reads TGCAGTGCTAATTTCCCCAATCAGCCCCAGCATTTT.

This chain links TRBV4-1 with TRBJ1-2; 8 bases agree with TRBD1. Per germline, CDR1 MGHRA and CDR2 YSYEKL. V was pared by 3 bases and J by 7 bases, with 10 bases of the junction left unmatched. This CDR3 is built from 15 residues. The CDR3 bases are TGCGCCAGCAGCCACTTGGGCAGGGGGCGGAGTGGCTACACCTTC. Its translation is CASSHLGRGRSGYTF.

The J gene is TRBJ1-1, the V gene TRBV9, with D possibly TRBD1 on 6 matching bases. Germline CDR1 and CDR2: SGDLS and YYNGEE. The length of the CDR3 is 14 residues. Trimming stripped 2 bases from V and 6 bases from J, with 14 bases between. The CDR3 coding sequence is TGTGCCAGCAGCGTCCAGGGGCACTCCCCTGAAGCTTTCTTT. It translates to CASSVQGHSPEAFF.

This clonotype was seen a few times. The chain uses TRBV5-6 and TRBJ1-5, with D perhaps matching TRBD1 (5 bases). This CDR3 comprises 15 residues. The V end was cut by 0 bases, the J end by 7 bases, with 14 bases between. CDR1 is SGHDT, CDR2 YYEEEE, per germline. In DNA form, the CDR3 reads TGTGCCAGCAGCTTGGGCCCAGGGATCTACCAGCCCCAGCATTTT. It yields the protein CASSLGPGIYQPQHF.

V usage is TRBV10-3 and J usage is TRBJ2-5; 8 nucleotides align to TRBD2. Trimming cost V 7 bases and J 2 bases; bases outside gene matches: 3. The CDR3 covers 13 residues. Germline V gene data show CDR1 as ENHRY and CDR2 as SYGVKD. DNA for the CDR3: TGTGCCATCATTTTAGCGGGGCAAGAGACCCAGTACTTC. This sequence encodes CAIILAGQETQYF.

The chain is built from TRBV7-2 and TRBJ2-3; 8 nucleotides agree with TRBD1. From germline, CDR1 is SGHTA and CDR2 FQGNSA. After removal of 6 bases from V and 4 bases from J, the junction contained 6 bases not matched to a gene. CDR3 length: 14 residues. CDR3 DNA: TGTGCCAGCAGAAGGACAGGGTTCGCAGATACGCAGTATTTT. Protein sequence: CASRRTGFADTQYF. Based on the CDR3 plus reference TRBV7-2 and TRBJ2-3, the full variable domain is GAGVSQSPSNKVTEKGKDVELRCDPISGHTALYWYRQSLGQGLEFLIYFQGNSAPDKSGLPSDRFSAERTGGSVSTLTIQRTQQEDSAVYLCASRRTGFADTQYFGPGTRLTVL.

The J gene is TRBJ1-2, the V gene TRBV28, with 9 bases that match TRBD1. Looked up from germline, CDR1 is MDHEN and CDR2 is SYDVKM. The junction had 9 bases not matched to a gene; V was cut back by 6 bases and J by 7 bases. The CDR3 contains 14 residues. The CDR3 reads CASRTRGTGFGYTF. The CDR3 nucleotides read TGTGCCAGCAGAACCCGAGGGACAGGGTTTGGCTACACCTTC.

The chain couples TRBV3-1 to TRBJ2-3, with 12 positions matching TRBD2. The CDR3 covers 16 residues. The germline V gene encodes CDR1 LGHDT and CDR2 YNNKEL (reference sequence). V shed 5 bases and J 3 bases; nucleotides not matched to a gene: 6. The CDR3 here is CASSRQTSGRTDTQYF. Written as DNA, the CDR3 is TGTGCCAGCAGCAGACAGACTAGCGGGAGAACAGATACGCAGTATTTT.

The V call is TRBV7-3, the J call TRBJ2-1; 8 bases line up with TRBD1. CDR1 is SGHTA, CDR2 FQGTGA, per germline. V gave up 5 bases and J gave up 3 bases; unmatched junction bases: 6. The CDR3 has 15 residues. In DNA form, the CDR3 reads TGTGCCAGCAGCCCCCAGGGGGCACTCTACAATGAGCAGTTCTTC. Protein: CASSPQGALYNEQFF.

The chain uses TRBV27 and TRBJ2-1, with 9 bases aligning to TRBD1. TRBJ2-5 matches the DNA end more closely, so the J call is doubtful. This CDR3 spans 15 amino acids. The germline V gene encodes CDR1 MNHEY and CDR2 SMNVEV (reference sequence). This CDR3 is CASSGHDRGGETQYF. CDR3 nucleotide sequence: TGTGCCAGCAGTGGACACGACAGGGGGGGGGAGACCCAGTACTTC.

The gene calls are TRBV19 and TRBJ1-2; 7 bases line up with TRBD1. Germline V gene sequence: CDR1 LNHDA, CDR2 SQIVND (reference sequence). The V gene end was trimmed by 5 bases and the J gene end by 6 bases; junction bases not matched to a gene: 12. This CDR3 comprises 15 residues. The CDR3 spells CASSALLTGFNGYTF. CDR3 in DNA: TGTGCCAGTAGTGCCCTCTTGACAGGGTTCAATGGCTACACCTTC.